The next 28 T cell receptor beta chains were all read from a single sample in a study of response to subunit inactivated influenza vaccine. One entry per CDR3 protein, called by TCRdb with MiXCR from the RT-PCR reads. The data show hundreds of thousands of distinct CDR3 sequences, approximately 13% seen once. The sample in question was PBMCs from blood, obtained roughly 48 days after vaccination. Source of these receptors: a man aged 50 or older who received an inactivated influenza vaccine.

In its sample, this clonotype was seen many times. CDR3 bases: TGTGCCAGCATGGAAGGGGGTGAAGCTTTCTTT. Protein product: CASMEGGEAFF. The chain joins TRBV12-3 or TRBV12-4 to TRBJ1-1, with D possibly matching TRBD1 (6 bases). The CDR3 runs to 11 residues. V lost 7 bases and J 7 bases, leaving 10 bases between the germline ends.

This clonotype was counted many times. The V call is TRBV12-3 or TRBV12-4, the J call TRBJ1-1; D is perhaps TRBD1 (5 bases). V was trimmed by 7 bases and J by 4 bases, leaving 13 bases between them. CDR3 length: 13 residues. CDR3 sequence (DNA): TGTGCCAGCACCGCAAGGGGCGGCACTGAAGCTTTCTTT. It specifies CASTARGGTEAFF.

J is TRBJ2-5 and V is TRBV5-1; the D gene is possibly TRBD2 (6 bases). There are 14 residues in the CDR3. The ends were cut back, 1 base at V and 3 bases at J, with 10 bases in the middle. Germline lookup yields CDR1 SGHRS and CDR2 YFSETQ. The CDR3 reads CASSLLGLKETQYF. The CDR3 nucleotides are TGCGCCAGCAGCTTGTTGGGACTCAAAGAGACCCAGTACTTC.

This chain links TRBV7-2 with TRBJ2-1; unclear D gene. The CDR3 runs to 13 residues. The V end lost 1 base, the J end lost 13 bases, and 14 bases lay between the germline ends. Germline V CDR1 and CDR2: SGHTA, FQGNSA. CDR3 nucleotide sequence: TGTGCCAGCAGCTTAGTTGGGTCCCGAGGACAGTTCTTC. Translated, it gives CASSLVGSRGQFF.

The chain uses TRBV10-3 and TRBJ2-5; D may correspond to TRBD1 or TRBD2 (6 bases each). CDR3 length equals 17 residues. CDR1 and CDR2 from the germline V gene are ENHRY and SYGVKD. V lost 7 bases to trimming and J lost 2 bases, with 23 bases between them. DNA of the CDR3: TGTGCCATCAAGAAAGGGGGGTTAGTCCCCAGTCAAGAGACCCAGTACTTC. Encoded protein: CAIKKGGLVPSQETQYF.

This chain joins TRBV20-1 and TRBJ2-1, with TRBD2 matching over 7 bases. Per the germline V gene, CDR1 is DFQATT and CDR2 is SNEGSKA (reference sequence). The V and J ends lost 0 bases and 1 base, in that order; junction bases with no gene match: 6. The CDR3 length is 16 residues. The CDR3 region is CSARETGGRSYNEQFF. In DNA, the CDR3 is TGCAGTGCTAGAGAGACGGGCGGGAGATCCTACAATGAGCAGTTCTTC.

The chain has TRBV7-9 and TRBJ2-5; D ambiguous. Trimming took 5 bases from V and 5 from J, leaving 9 bases between them. Germline lookup yields CDR1 SEHNR and CDR2 FQNEAQ (reference sequence). CDR3 length: 12 amino acids. The CDR3, as DNA: TGTGCCAGCAGCCAAGTCATCGAGACCCAGTACTTC. Its translation: CASSQVIETQYF. Using reference TRBV7-9 and TRBJ2-5 for the parts outside the CDR3, the full variable domain is DTGVSQNPRHKITKRGQNVTFRCDPISEHNRLYWYRQTLGQGPEFLTYFQNEAQLEKSRLLSDRFSAERPKGSFSTLEIQRTEQGDSAMYLCASSQVIETQYFGPGTRLLVL.

The V call is TRBV20-1, the J call TRBJ2-2, with D unclear. Germline V gene sequence: CDR1 DFQATT, CDR2 SNEGSKA (reference sequence). V lost 0 bases and J 8 bases, leaving 10 bases between the germline ends. The CDR3 covers 13 residues. This CDR3 is CSARDSPSGELFF. The CDR3, as DNA: TGCAGTGCTAGAGATTCACCCTCTGGGGAGCTGTTTTTT.

The V gene is TRBV7-9, the J gene TRBJ2-7; D not resolved. The CDR3 consists of 14 residues. Germline CDR1 reads SEHNR; CDR2 reads FQNEAQ (reference sequence). Trimming removed 6 bases from V and 3 bases from J, with 15 bases in between. The CDR3 DNA follows: TGTGCCAGCAGTAAAGGTGTTAAGAACTACGAGCAGTACTTC. It is translated as CASSKGVKNYEQYF.

There are many counts of this clonotype. This chain links TRBV5-1 with TRBJ2-5; D unresolved. V was shortened by 6 bases and J by 5 bases, with 14 bases between the two germline ends. The CDR3 totals 13 residues. CDR1 SGHRS and CDR2 YFSETQ come from the germline V gene. CDR3 DNA sequence: TGCGCCAGCAAGAATCCAGTAATGGAGACCCAGTACTTC. It yields the protein CASKNPVMETQYF.

This sequence joins TRBV28 and TRBJ2-5; no reliable D call. From germline, CDR1 is MDHEN and CDR2 SYDVKM. V lost 4 bases and J lost 2, with 8 bases in between. This CDR3 has 13 residues. The CDR3 loop is CASSYRTQETQYF. CDR3 bases: TGTGCCAGCAGTTACCGAACTCAAGAGACCCAGTACTTC.

This clonotype came up a few times. This rearrangement joins TRBV7-2 to TRBJ1-3, with D perhaps TRBD1 (5 bases). The CDR3 is made up of 15 amino acids. V shed 3 bases and J shed 5 bases, with 14 bases lying between them. Germline loops: CDR1 SGHTA, CDR2 FQGNSA. The CDR3 protein is CASSFGGWDRNTIYF. Here the CDR3 DNA reads TGTGCCAGCAGCTTTGGGGGTTGGGACCGAAACACCATATATTTT.

There are a few counts of this clonotype. This chain uses TRBV20-1 with TRBJ2-1; D is uncertain. The CDR3 contains 12 residues. The V and J ends lost 3 bases and 8 bases respectively, with 11 bases between them. Germline-derived CDR1 and CDR2 are DFQATT and SNEGSKA (reference sequence). The CDR3 loop is CSASPTNYEQFF. Here the CDR3 DNA reads TGCAGTGCTAGTCCTACCAATTATGAGCAGTTCTTC.

A few counts support this clonotype. CDR3 sequence (DNA): TGTGCCACCAGTGACGGCAGACTAGCGGGAGCAGAGACCCAGTACTTC. Amino acids: CATSDGRLAGAETQYF. V and J are TRBV24-1 and TRBJ2-5; TRBD2 aligns across 12 bases. The germline V gene encodes CDR1 KGHDR and CDR2 SFDVKD. V dropped 4 bases and J dropped 4; count of bases not matched to a gene: 6. The CDR3 has 16 residues.

The rearrangement uses TRBV24-1 and TRBJ2-1, with D possibly TRBD1 on 5 matching bases. The germline V gene encodes CDR1 KGHDR and CDR2 SFDVKD. Trimming removed 1 base at V and 8 bases at J, with 14 bases between. This CDR3 is 15 amino acids long. The CDR3 bases are TGTGCCACCAGTGATTTTAGGGGCCAGGGCGATGAGCAGTTCTTC. This codes for CATSDFRGQGDEQFF.

The rearrangement links TRBV15 to TRBJ2-7; 11 bases align to TRBD2. The V gene end was trimmed by 5 bases and the J gene end by 3 bases; junction bases not matched to a gene: 6. The CDR3 is made up of 15 amino acids. The germline V gene has CDR1 LNHNV and CDR2 YYDKDF (reference sequence). CDR3 sequence (DNA): TGTGCCACCAGCGGTAGCGGGAGGGCTTTCTACGAGCAGTACTTC. Its translation is CATSGSGRAFYEQYF.

The V call is TRBV4-3, the J call TRBJ2-3; 8 positions agree with TRBD1. The V gene end was trimmed by 4 bases and the J gene end by 4 bases; junction bases not matched to a gene: 10. Germline-derived CDR1 and CDR2 are LGHNA and YSLEER. The CDR3 has 16 residues. In DNA form, the CDR3 reads TGCGCCAGCAGCCCGGACAGGGCATTACTAGCAGATACGCAGTATTTT. Encoded protein: CASSPDRALLADTQYF.

The sample holds a few counts of this clonotype. This rearrangement joins TRBV12-3 or TRBV12-4 to TRBJ2-3, with 9 bases aligning to TRBD2. V dropped 1 base and J dropped 7; count of bases not matched to a gene: 6. The CDR3 runs to 15 residues. This CDR3 reads CASSLVAGGPNTQYF. The CDR3 DNA follows: TGTGCCAGCAGTTTAGTCGCGGGGGGGCCTAATACGCAGTATTTT.

This clonotype occurred a few times. The chain recombines TRBV12-3 or TRBV12-4 with TRBJ2-7; TRBD1 matches at 7 bases. Germline trimming cut 1 base from V and 4 bases from J; bases unmatched to any gene: 4. The CDR3 has 14 amino acids. In DNA form, the CDR3 reads TGTGCCAGCAGTTTAGGCTACAGGGGTTACGAGCAGTACTTC. It yields the protein CASSLGYRGYEQYF.

This clonotype occurred a few times. V gene TRBV7-8 combines with J gene TRBJ2-4, with 7 bases lining up with TRBD1. Trimming cost V 1 base and J 8 bases; bases outside gene matches: 2. Germline V gene lookup returns CDR1 SGHVS and CDR2 FQNEAQ. The CDR3 runs to 13 residues. The CDR3 sequence is CASSLGQGDIQYF. The CDR3 DNA is TGTGCCAGCAGCTTAGGACAGGGCGACATTCAGTACTTC. The full variable domain, in which reference TRBV7-8 and TRBJ2-4 provide the parts outside the CDR3, is GAGVSQSPRYKVAKRGQDVALRCDPISGHVSLFWYQQALGQGPEFLTYFQNEAQLDKSGLPSDRFFAERPEGSVSTLKIQRTQQEDSAVYLCASSLGQGDIQYFGAGTRLSVL.

The V gene is TRBV7-9, the J gene TRBJ2-6; no definite D call. V was trimmed by 9 bases and J by 0 bases, leaving 12 bases between them. This CDR3 contains 15 residues. Germline loops: CDR1 SEHNR, CDR2 FQNEAQ (reference sequence). The CDR3 DNA reads as TGTGCCAGTCCCTCGGGCAACTCTGGGGCCAACGTCCTGACTTTC. Encoded protein: CASPSGNSGANVLTF.

This clonotype has more than one count but fewer than ten. This chain joins TRBV29-1 and TRBJ1-5; D call uncertain. The CDR3 contains 13 residues. Germline V lookup: CDR1 SQVTM, CDR2 ANQGSEA. V was clipped by 4 bases and J by 3 bases, with 10 bases between them. The CDR3 reads CSVVANSNQPQHF. Here the CDR3 DNA reads TGCAGCGTTGTTGCCAATTCCAATCAGCCCCAGCATTTT. The variable domain in full, with the rest retrieved from reference TRBV29-1 and TRBJ1-5, is SAVISQKPSRDICQRGTSLTIQCQVDSQVTMMFWYRQQPGQSLTLIATANQGSEATYESGFVIDKFPISRPNLTFSTLTVSNMSPEDSSIYLCSVVANSNQPQHFGDGTRLSIL.

This chain connects TRBV7-2 to TRBJ2-5, with TRBD2 matching 8 bases. The J segment lost 9 bases and the V segment lost 4 bases, leaving 10 bases of the junction unmatched. The CDR3 is 14 residues long. Germline V gene sequence: CDR1 SGHTA, CDR2 FQGNSA. The chain's CDR3 is CASSSTTRGGAQYF. The CDR3 coding sequence is TGTGCCAGCAGCTCAACCACACGGGGGGGTGCCCAGTACTTC.

The chain employs TRBV19 and TRBJ2-1, with D perhaps TRBD2 (8 bases). The germline V gene has CDR1 LNHDA and CDR2 SQIVND (reference sequence). Trimming took 6 bases from V and 6 from J, leaving 21 bases between them. The CDR3 is 16 amino acids. The CDR3 sequence is CASSHRGLEIGNEQFF. The CDR3 DNA follows: TGTGCCAGTAGCCACAGGGGACTAGAAATTGGCAATGAGCAGTTCTTC. The whole variable domain, remainder taken from reference TRBV19 and TRBJ2-1, is DGGITQSPKYLFRKEGQNVTLSCEQNLNHDAMYWYRQDPGQGLRLIYYSQIVNDFQKGDIAEGYSVSREKKESFPLTVTSAQKNPTAFYLCASSHRGLEIGNEQFFGPGTRLTVL.

This clonotype has ten or more counts. The V call is TRBV28, the J call TRBJ1-1; D is perhaps TRBD1 (5 bases). V was pared by 7 bases and J by 0 bases, with 9 bases between. The CDR3 runs 13 residues. Germline V gives CDR1 MDHEN, CDR2 SYDVKM. This CDR3 reads CASNGDLNTEAFF. The DNA of the CDR3 is TGTGCCAGCAATGGGGACCTGAACACTGAAGCTTTCTTT.

The V gene is TRBV30, the J gene TRBJ1-1; no firm D call. V lost 3 bases to trimming and J lost 5 bases, with 10 bases between them. This CDR3 comprises 12 residues. Germline V CDR1 and CDR2: GTSNPN, SVGIG (reference sequence). CDR3 loop: CAWSPFVTEAFF. The CDR3 coding sequence is TGTGCCTGGAGCCCTTTCGTGACTGAAGCTTTCTTT.

The rearrangement links TRBV20-1 to TRBJ2-7; D perhaps matches TRBD1 (5 bases). CDR3 length: 13 amino acids. Germline V gene lookup returns CDR1 DFQATT and CDR2 SNEGSKA (reference sequence). V lost 6 bases, J lost 4 bases, and 16 bases lay in between. The CDR3 sequence is CSATRVGRYEQYF. The CDR3 DNA sequence: TGCAGTGCAACCAGGGTGGGTAGGTACGAGCAGTACTTC.

The rearrangement links TRBV7-9 to TRBJ2-3; 9 bases are shared with TRBD2. Germline V gene data show CDR1 as SEHNR and CDR2 as FQNEAQ (reference sequence). The CDR3 sequence is 16 residues long. After removal of 1 base from V and 2 bases from J, the junction contained 4 bases not matched to a gene. The CDR3 nucleotides are TGTGCCAGCAGCTTAGGGGGGACTAGCTCCACAGATACGCAGTATTTT. Protein: CASSLGGTSSTDTQYF.